This is a list of T cell receptor beta chains from one sample in a study of beta chain features in type 1 diabetes. Libraries were prepared by immunoSEQ multiplex PCR; TCRdb keeps only in-frame clonotypes and omits some of them. Here the sample spans roughly 450,000 clones, more than 11% being singletons. Sequencing was carried out using naive CD4+ T cells from blood. All receptors derive from a man aged 25-45 years in good health. Each CDR3 is given with its conserved first and last residue. The D gene is left open where the match is weak. Not every row has a clone size; where given, it reads once, few, many or a size class.

clone size	J gene	D gene	V gene	CDR3 length	CDR3 DNA	CDR3 protein
once	TRBJ2-2	-	TRBV19	14	TGTGCCAGTAGTACCCAGATACACACCGGGGAGCTGTTTTTT	CASSTQIHTGELFF
few	TRBJ2-1	-	TRBV7-2	12	TGTGCCAGCAGCCGCGGACAGTATGAGCAGTTCTTC	CASSRGQYEQFF
few	TRBJ2-3	-	TRBV9	14	TGTGCCAGCAGCGGAATGGACCCCACAGATACGCAGTATTTT	CASSGMDPTDTQYF
-	TRBJ2-7	-	TRBV4-1	14	TGCGCCAGCAGCCAAGAGACGGCCAGAAATCAGCAGTACTTC	CASSQETARNQQYF
-	TRBJ2-1	TRBD2	TRBV11-3	15	TGTGCCAGCAGCTCTCCGGGACTAGGGATCAATGAGCAGTTCTTC	CASSSPGLGINEQFF
-	TRBJ2-1	-	TRBV19	16	TGTGCCAGTAGCTTAGGTGGGGGCCTACCCTACAATGAGCAGTTCTTC	CASSLGGGLPYNEQFF
-	TRBJ2-3	-	TRBV6-5	13	TGTGCCAGCAGTCCAGGGGGGATAGATACGCAGTATTTT	CASSPGGIDTQYF
few	TRBJ2-2	-	TRBV7-2	13	TGTGCCAGCAGCCGTACGAACACCGGGGAGCTGTTTTTT	CASSRTNTGELFF
-	TRBJ2-5	-	TRBV30	13	TGTGCCTGGAGGGGGGGTACCCAAGAGACCCAGTACTTC	CAWRGGTQETQYF
-	TRBJ1-3	-	TRBV5-4	12	TGTGCCAGCAGCTTGGATGGAAACACCATATATTTT	CASSLDGNTIYF
-	TRBJ2-3	TRBD2	TRBV9	17	TGTGCCAGCAGCGTAGCTACGGGAGGACTAGCAACAGATACGCAGTATTTT	CASSVATGGLATDTQYF
-	TRBJ2-1	-	TRBV4-3	15	TGCGCCAGCAGCCAAGTCGCTCAAAGATACAATGAGCAGTTCTTC	CASSQVAQRYNEQFF
-	TRBJ2-1	TRBD2	TRBV18	16	TGTGCCAGCTCAATAAACCGACTAGCGGGAATCAATGAGCAGTTCTTC	CASSINRLAGINEQFF
-	TRBJ2-3	TRBD1	TRBV25-1	14	TGTGCCAGCAGTCGGGGACAGGGGAGGAATACGCAGTATTTT	CASSRGQGRNTQYF
-	TRBJ1-1	-	TRBV4-3	15	TGCGCCAGCAGCCGCGGTGCCGGTAGGAACACTGAAGCTTTCTTT	CASSRGAGRNTEAFF
few	TRBJ2-5	-	TRBV15	15	TGTGCCACCAGCAGTCCAACCCTGTCGCCAGAGACCCAGTACTTC	CATSSPTLSPETQYF
-	TRBJ2-2	-	TRBV7-8	11	TGTGCCAGCAGCTTAACCGGGGAGCTGTTTTTT	CASSLTGELFF
-	TRBJ2-7	-	TRBV4-3	13	TGCGCCAGCAGCCACACACAGGGTTACGAGCAGTACTTC	CASSHTQGYEQYF
-	TRBJ2-1	TRBD1	TRBV2	11	TGTGCCAGCTCACAGGGGGCTGAGCAGTTCTTC	CASSQGAEQFF
-	TRBJ1-2	TRBD1	TRBV6-5	14	TGTGCCAGCAGTCACCGGGACAGTAACTATGGCTACACCTTC	CASSHRDSNYGYTF
few	TRBJ2-4	-	TRBV21-1	15	TGTGCCAGCAGCAATTTACCCCTAGCCAAAAACATTCAGTACTTC	CASSNLPLAKNIQYF
-	TRBJ1-1	-	TRBV23-1	15	TGCGCCAGCAGTCACGGTACAGGTGGGGACACTGAAGCTTTCTTT	CASSHGTGGDTEAFF
-	TRBJ1-2	TRBD1	TRBV30	14	TGTGCCTGGACCAACGGACAGGGGTTAGATGGCTACACCTTC	CAWTNGQGLDGYTF
few	TRBJ1-5	-	TRBV29-1	12	TGCAGCGTGGTAGTGGGGGCTCAGCCCCAGCATTTT	CSVVVGAQPQHF
few	TRBJ2-5	-	TRBV6-1	13	TGTGCCAGCAGTGTGGGCAGGTCGGAGACCCAGTACTTC	CASSVGRSETQYF
many	TRBJ2-1	-	TRBV7-9	15	TGTGCCAGCAGCTTTCTTAAGCGAGGGGGGAATGAGCAGTTCTTC	CASSFLKRGGNEQFF
few	TRBJ1-5	-	TRBV6-5	13	TGTGCCAGCAGCCCCTTCGGCAATCAGCCCCAGCATTTT	CASSPFGNQPQHF
few	TRBJ2-5	-	TRBV29-1	11	TGCAGCGTTGAAATTAGTCGGACCCAGTACTTC	CSVEISRTQYF
few	TRBJ2-1	TRBD2	TRBV5-4	15	TGTGCCAGCAGCTTGGAACGGGAGGCGTACAATGAGCAGTTCTTC	CASSLEREAYNEQFF
-	TRBJ1-2	-	TRBV14	13	TGTGCCAGCAGCCCGCTTGGGAACTATGGCTACACCTTC	CASSPLGNYGYTF
many	TRBJ2-3	-	TRBV7-2	11	TGTGCCAGCAGCTTCACAGATACGCAGTATTTT	CASSFTDTQYF
-	TRBJ2-5	-	TRBV29-1	12	TGCAGCGTTGAGTCCGGGGTTGGGACCCAGTACTTC	CSVESGVGTQYF
-	TRBJ2-3	-	TRBV6-5	11	TGTGCCAGCAAACGAGCAGATACGCAGTATTTT	CASKRADTQYF
-	TRBJ2-5	TRBD1	TRBV10-3	13	TGTGCCACCACGACAGGGTCGGGCGAGACCCAGTACTTC	CATTTGSGETQYF
few	TRBJ2-1	-	TRBV4-3	13	TGCGCCAGCAGCCAAGATACCCGCAATGAGCAGTTCTTC	CASSQDTRNEQFF
-	TRBJ2-1	TRBD2	TRBV9	16	TGTGCCAGCAGCGTACTGGCGGGAGGTGCCTACAATGAGCAGTTCTTC	CASSVLAGGAYNEQFF
few	TRBJ2-5	TRBD1	TRBV5-1	15	TGCGCCAGCAGCGGCGGACAGGGGAGCCAAGAGACCCAGTACTTC	CASSGGQGSQETQYF
-	TRBJ2-3	TRBD2	TRBV14	17	TGTGCCAGCAGCCAAGAAAGGCTAGCGGGGGGCGTAGATACGCAGTATTTT	CASSQERLAGGVDTQYF
few	TRBJ2-1	-	TRBV5-1	11	TGCGCCAGCAGCGGGAATAATGAGCAGTTCTTC	CASSGNNEQFF
-	TRBJ2-1	TRBD2	TRBV28	17	TGTGCCAGCAAAGACCCGGCTAGCGGGCGACCCTACAATGAGCAGTTCTTC	CASKDPASGRPYNEQFF
few	TRBJ2-3	TRBD1	TRBV5-1	15	TGCGCCAGCAGCCTGGGACAGTCAAGCACAGATACGCAGTATTTT	CASSLGQSSTDTQYF
-	TRBJ2-1	-	TRBV2	15	TGTGCCAGCAGTGATGGCGGTTTGGAAACGAATGAGCAGTTCTTC	CASSDGGLETNEQFF
-	TRBJ2-7	-	TRBV6-5	13	TGTGCCAGCAGACCCCCGTCAGGCTACGAGCAGTACTTC	CASRPPSGYEQYF
-	TRBJ2-5	-	TRBV30	12	TGTGCCTGGAGTGTTGCGGGGGAGACCCAGTACTTC	CAWSVAGETQYF
few	TRBJ2-5	-	TRBV5-1	14	TGCGCCAGCAGCCCCCGGCTAGGTGCAGAGACCCAGTACTTC	CASSPRLGAETQYF
-	TRBJ2-3	-	TRBV11-2	14	TGTGCCAGCAGCCAGGCACGCAGCACAGATACGCAGTATTTT	CASSQARSTDTQYF